Listed below are T cell receptor beta chains from one sample, sequenced in a study of breast tumors, draining lymph nodes, adjacent tissues. MiXCR, run by TCRdb on the multiplex PCR reads, gives a single entry per CDR3 protein. The sample includes around 300,000 distinct CDR3 sequences, about 30% seen only once; the top ten take under 1.2%. The specimen sequenced was axillary lymph node tissue. These receptors all come from a female donor with breast cancer. Some clones in this sample may be carry-over from other donors' samples. Both conserved end residues are part of each CDR3. The order of the fields is V gene, D gene, J gene, clone size, CDR3 protein, CDR3 DNA. D genes are given only for firm matches. Expanded clones get a size class; other rows say once, few or many, or leave the size out.

>TRBV14|NA|TRBJ2-5|NA
CASSQGSNQPQYF
TGTGCCAGCAGCCAAGGCAGTAATCAGCCCCAGTACTTC
>TRBV5-4|NA|TRBJ2-7|many
CASSLPGYEQYF
TGTGCCAGCAGCCTCCCAGGGTACGAGCAGTACTTC
>TRBV10-3|NA|TRBJ2-1|many
CATKDSYNEQFF
TGTGCCACCAAGGACAGTTACAATGAGCAGTTCTTC
>TRBV18|TRBD2|TRBJ2-3|NA
CASSPQNGRAADTQYF
TGTGCCAGCTCACCTCAAAACGGGAGGGCCGCAGATACGCAGTATTTT
>TRBV7-2|NA|TRBJ2-1|many
CASSLARSSYNEQFF
TGTGCCAGCAGCTTAGCGAGGAGCTCCTACAATGAGCAGTTCTTC
>TRBV5-1|NA|TRBJ2-5|once
CASSLLLPAQETQYF
TGCGCCAGCAGCTTGCTCCTCCCAGCCCAAGAGACCCAGTACTTC
>TRBV6-5|NA|TRBJ1-6|many
CASSYRTPGHSYNSPLHF
TGTGCCAGCAGTTACCGAACACCGGGACACTCCTATAATTCACCCCTCCACTTT
>TRBV7-3|TRBD2|TRBJ2-1|many
CASSKLAGPYNEQFF
TGTGCCAGCAGCAAACTAGCGGGACCATACAATGAGCAGTTCTTC
>TRBV30|NA|TRBJ2-7|NA
CAWSVLNEQYF
TGTGCCTGGAGTGTACTAAACGAGCAGTACTTC
>TRBV20-1|NA|TRBJ2-5|many
CSASPEQETQYF
TGCAGTGCTAGCCCTGAACAAGAGACCCAGTACTTC
>TRBV7-2|TRBD2|TRBJ2-1|NA
CASSLGLAGGGTEQFF
TGTGCCAGCAGCTTAGGTCTAGCGGGAGGGGGAACTGAGCAGTTCTTC
>TRBV7-6|NA|TRBJ2-7|many
CASSLAGQGEQYF
TGTGCCAGCAGCTTAGCAGGCCAGGGGGAGCAGTACTTC
>TRBV19|NA|TRBJ1-1|NA
CASSIGARTEAFF
TGTGCCAGTAGTATAGGGGCAAGGACTGAAGCTTTCTTT
>TRBV6-6|TRBD1|TRBJ2-7|few
CASSYGQGPYEQYF
TGTGCCAGCAGTTACGGACAGGGTCCCTACGAGCAGTACTTC
>TRBV20-1|NA|TRBJ2-1|many
CSAPADTYNEQFF
TGCAGTGCCCCAGCAGACACCTACAATGAGCAGTTCTTC
>TRBV11-2|TRBD2|TRBJ2-3|many
CASSPVAGGLADTQYF
TGTGCCAGCAGCCCCGTAGCGGGAGGGCTAGCAGATACGCAGTATTTT
>TRBV4-2|TRBD1|TRBJ1-2|many
CASSQEPAGQSAYGYTF
TGTGCCAGCAGCCAAGAACCCGCGGGACAGAGCGCCTATGGCTACACCTTC
>TRBV7-6|TRBD1|TRBJ2-7|many
CASSLGPGQVSYEQYF
TGTGCCAGCAGCTTAGGTCCGGGACAGGTCTCCTACGAGCAGTACTTC
>TRBV20-1|NA|TRBJ1-1|NA
CGARDSRGSVNTEAFF
TGCGGTGCTAGAGATTCCAGGGGAAGTGTGAACACTGAAGCTTTCTTT
>TRBV19|NA|TRBJ1-2|many
CASSIETWTNYGYTF
TGTGCCAGTAGTATAGAAACTTGGACTAACTATGGCTACACCTTC
>TRBV6-1|NA|TRBJ2-7|few
CASSEVGGYEQYF
TGTGCCAGCAGTGAGGTTGGGGGCTACGAGCAGTACTTC
>TRBV28|NA|TRBJ2-1|NA
CASSYGGPSYNEQFF
TGTGCCAGCAGTTATGGGGGACCATCCTACAATGAGCAGTTCTTC
>TRBV29-1|TRBD1|TRBJ2-3|once
CSVRGQGITDTQYF
TGCAGCGTTAGGGGACAGGGAATCACAGATACGCAGTATTTT
>TRBV24-1|TRBD1|TRBJ2-1|NA
CATSDSRDRENSEQFF
TGTGCCACCAGTGATTCCCGGGACAGGGAGAACAGTGAGCAGTTCTTC
>TRBV20-1|TRBD1|TRBJ1-5|many
CSARETGGYNQPQHF
TGCAGTGCTAGGGAGACAGGGGGCTACAATCAGCCCCAGCATTTT
>TRBV5-1|NA|TRBJ2-5|NA
CASSLFGETHYF
TGCGCCAGCAGCTTGTTCGGGGAGACCCATTACTTC
>TRBV29-1|NA|TRBJ2-7|many
CSVDVQGYEQYF
TGCAGCGTTGACGTACAGGGTTACGAGCAGTACTTC